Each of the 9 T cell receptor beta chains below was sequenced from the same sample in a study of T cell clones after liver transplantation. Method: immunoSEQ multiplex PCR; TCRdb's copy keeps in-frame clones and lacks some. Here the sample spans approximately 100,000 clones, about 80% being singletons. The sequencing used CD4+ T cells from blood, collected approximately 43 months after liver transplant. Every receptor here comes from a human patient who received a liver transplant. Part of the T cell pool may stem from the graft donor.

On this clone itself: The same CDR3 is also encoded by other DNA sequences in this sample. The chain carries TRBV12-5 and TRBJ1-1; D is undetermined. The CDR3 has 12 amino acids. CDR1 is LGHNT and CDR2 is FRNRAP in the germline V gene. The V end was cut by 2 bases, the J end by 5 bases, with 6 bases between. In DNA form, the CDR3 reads TGTGCTAGTGGTTTGCCCCCGACTGAAGCTTTCTTT. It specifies CASGLPPTEAFF.

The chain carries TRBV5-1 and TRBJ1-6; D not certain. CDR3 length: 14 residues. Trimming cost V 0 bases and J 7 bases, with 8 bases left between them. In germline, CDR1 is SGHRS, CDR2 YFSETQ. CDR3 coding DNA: TGCGCCAGCAGCTTGGTTGCCCCAAATTCACCCCTCCACTTT. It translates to CASSLVAPNSPLHF. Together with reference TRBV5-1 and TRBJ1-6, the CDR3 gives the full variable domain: KAGVTQTPRYLIKTRGQQVTLSCSPISGHRSVSWYQQTPGQGLQFLFEYFSETQRNKGNFPGRFSGRQFSNSRSEMNVSTLELGDSALYLCASSLVAPNSPLHFGNGTRLTVT.

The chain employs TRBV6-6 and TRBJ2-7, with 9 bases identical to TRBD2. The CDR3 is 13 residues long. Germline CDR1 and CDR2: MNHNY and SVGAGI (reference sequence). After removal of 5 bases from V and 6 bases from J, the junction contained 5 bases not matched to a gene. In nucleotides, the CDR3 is TGTGCCAGCAGTCCCGGACTAGCGCGCGAGCAGTACTTC. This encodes CASSPGLAREQYF.

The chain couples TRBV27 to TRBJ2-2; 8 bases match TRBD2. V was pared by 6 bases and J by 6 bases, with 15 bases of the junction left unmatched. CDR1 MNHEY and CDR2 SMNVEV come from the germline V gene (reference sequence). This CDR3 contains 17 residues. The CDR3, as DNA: TGTGCCAGCAGCTGGCCCCGGGGGGGGCGGGAGTCCGGGGAGCTGTTTTTT. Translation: CASSWPRGGRESGELFF.

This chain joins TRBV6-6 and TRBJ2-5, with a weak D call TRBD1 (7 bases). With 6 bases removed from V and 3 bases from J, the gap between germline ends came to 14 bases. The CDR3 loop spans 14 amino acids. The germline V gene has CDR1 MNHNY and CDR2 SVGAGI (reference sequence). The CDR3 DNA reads TGTGCCAGCAGGGCGGGACAGCCCGAAGAGACCCAGTACTTC. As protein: CASRAGQPEETQYF.

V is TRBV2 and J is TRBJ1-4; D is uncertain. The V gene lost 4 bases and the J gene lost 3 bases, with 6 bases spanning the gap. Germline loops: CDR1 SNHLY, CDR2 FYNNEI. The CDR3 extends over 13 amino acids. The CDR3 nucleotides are TGTGCCAGCAGTGCGACGTCTAATGAAAAACTGTTTTTT. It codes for CASSATSNEKLFF.

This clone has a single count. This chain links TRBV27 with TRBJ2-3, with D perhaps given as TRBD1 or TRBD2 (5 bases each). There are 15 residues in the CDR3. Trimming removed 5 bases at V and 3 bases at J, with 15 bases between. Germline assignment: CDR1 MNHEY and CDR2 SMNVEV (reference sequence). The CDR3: CASSPWGRGTDTQYF. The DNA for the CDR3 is TGTGCCAGCAGTCCCTGGGGACGAGGAACAGATACGCAGTATTTT.

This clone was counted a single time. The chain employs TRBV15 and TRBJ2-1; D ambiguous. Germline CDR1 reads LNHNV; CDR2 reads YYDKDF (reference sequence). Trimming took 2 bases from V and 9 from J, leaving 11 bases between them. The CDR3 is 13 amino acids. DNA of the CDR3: TGTGCCACCAGCAGAAATCGAGGATCTGAGCAGTTCTTC. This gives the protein CATSRNRGSEQFF.

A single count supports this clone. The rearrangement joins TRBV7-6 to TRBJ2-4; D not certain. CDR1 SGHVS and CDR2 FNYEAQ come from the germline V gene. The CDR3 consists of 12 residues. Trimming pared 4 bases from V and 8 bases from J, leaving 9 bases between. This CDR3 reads CASSSTTYIQYF. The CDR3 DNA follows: TGTGCCAGCAGCTCTACGACTTACATTCAGTACTTC. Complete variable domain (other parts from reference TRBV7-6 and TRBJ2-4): GAGVSQSPRYKVTKRGQDVALRCDPISGHVSLYWYRQALGQGPEFLTYFNYEAQQDKSGLPNDRFSAERPEGSISTLTIQRTEQRDSAMYRCASSSTTYIQYFGAGTRLSVL.